This T cell receptor (beta chain) was documented in a study of somatic mutations in cytotoxic T cells in rheumatoid arthritis. TCRdb's copy holds only in-frame clones and misses some; the assay was immunoSEQ multiplex PCR. Of 25,000 to 30,000 clones in the sample, approximately 86% are singletons; the top ten hold about a tenth. This CDR3 is built from 16 residues. CDR1 and CDR2 (germline): ENHRY, SYGVKD. Germline trimming cut 0 bases from V and 0 bases from J; bases unmatched to any gene: 2. This TCR was recovered from an adult with rheumatoid arthritis. This chain connects TRBV10-3 to TRBJ2-7; the match to TRBD2 covers 10 bases. The sequenced sample was CD8+ T cells sorted from blood. The CDR3 reads CAISESTSGFSYEQYF. CDR3 nucleotides: TGTGCCATCAGTGAGTCGACTAGCGGGTTCTCCTACGAGCAGTACTTC.